The present TCR beta chain was sequenced within a study of blood T cell repertoires in COVID-19. About the research overall: COVID-19 samples collected from the United States, Italy and Spain covered acute and convalescent phases.

Those enrolled, adults aged roughly 18 to 95 years, came from about two dozen US areas. The repertoire was sequenced with immunoSEQ multiplex PCR; TCRdb's copy has only in-frame clones and lacks some. The sample includes about 220,000 clones, 82% of them seen just once. The sequence derives from a woman in her fifties or sixties who had recovered from COVID-19. Specimen: PBMCs or T cells enriched from blood (not recorded which).

As DNA, the CDR3 is TGTGCCAGCAAGTATAGAAGCGGGAGACCAGATACGCAGTATTTT. Translated: CASKYRSGRPDTQYF. V gene TRBV6-5 combines with J gene TRBJ2-3; TRBD2 agrees at 8 bases. V lost 7 bases to trimming and J lost 4 bases; unmatched junction nucleotides: 10. This CDR3 is 15 amino acids long. The V gene's germline CDR1 is MNHEY and CDR2 SVGAGI.